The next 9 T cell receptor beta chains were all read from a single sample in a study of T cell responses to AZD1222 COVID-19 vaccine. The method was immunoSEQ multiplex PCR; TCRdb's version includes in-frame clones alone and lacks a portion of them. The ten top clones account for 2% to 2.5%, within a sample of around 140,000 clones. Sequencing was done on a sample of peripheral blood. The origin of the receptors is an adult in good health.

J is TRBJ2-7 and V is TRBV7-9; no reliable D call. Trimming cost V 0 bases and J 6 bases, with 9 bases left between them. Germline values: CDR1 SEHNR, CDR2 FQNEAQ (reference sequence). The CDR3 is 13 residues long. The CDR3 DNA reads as TGTGCCAGCAGCTTAGCCCTAAGCCTCGAGCAGTACTTC. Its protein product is CASSLALSLEQYF.

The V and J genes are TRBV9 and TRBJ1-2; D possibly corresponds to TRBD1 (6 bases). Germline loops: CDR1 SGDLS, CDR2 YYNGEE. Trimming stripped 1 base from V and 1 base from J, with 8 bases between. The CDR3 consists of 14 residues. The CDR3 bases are TGTGCCAGCAGCGTAACAGGGCATAACTATGGCTACACCTTC. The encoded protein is CASSVTGHNYGYTF.

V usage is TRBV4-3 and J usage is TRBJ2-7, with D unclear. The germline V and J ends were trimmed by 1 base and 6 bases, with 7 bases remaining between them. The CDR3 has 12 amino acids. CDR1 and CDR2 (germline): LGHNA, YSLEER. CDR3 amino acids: CASSQGYGEQYF. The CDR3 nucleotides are TGCGCCAGCAGCCAAGGATACGGCGAGCAGTACTTC.

The CDR3 DNA is TGTGCCAGTAGGGGAAGATCAGAGACCCAGTACTTC. This sequence encodes CASRGRSETQYF. J is TRBJ2-5 and V is TRBV19; D gene ambiguous. Trimming cost V 6 bases and J 4 bases, with 9 bases left between them. Germline CDR1 is LNHDA and CDR2 is SQIVND (reference sequence). This CDR3 contains 12 residues.

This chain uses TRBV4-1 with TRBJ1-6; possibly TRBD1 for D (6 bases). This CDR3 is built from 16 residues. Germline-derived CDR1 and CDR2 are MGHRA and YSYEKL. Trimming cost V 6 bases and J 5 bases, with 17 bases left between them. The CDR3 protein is CASRGAEATNNSPLHF. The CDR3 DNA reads TGCGCCAGCAGGGGGGCGGAGGCGACGAATAATTCACCCCTCCACTTT.

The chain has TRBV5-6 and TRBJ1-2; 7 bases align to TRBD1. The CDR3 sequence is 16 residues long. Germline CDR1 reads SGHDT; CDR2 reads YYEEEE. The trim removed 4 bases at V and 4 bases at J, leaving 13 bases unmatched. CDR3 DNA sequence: TGTGCCAGCAGCAAACTCACACAGGGGCTAGGCTATGGCTACACCTTC. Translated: CASSKLTQGLGYGYTF.

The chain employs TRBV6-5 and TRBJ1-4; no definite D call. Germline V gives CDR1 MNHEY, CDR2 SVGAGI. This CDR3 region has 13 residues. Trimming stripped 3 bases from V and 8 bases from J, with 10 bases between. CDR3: CASSYIAEEKLFF. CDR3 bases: TGTGCCAGCAGTTATATAGCGGAGGAAAAACTGTTTTTT.

The CDR3 loop is CAWSVPNQPQHF. The CDR3 region has the DNA TGTGCCTGGAGTGTGCCTAATCAGCCCCAGCATTTT. The chain carries TRBV30 and TRBJ1-5; D is unresolved. The CDR3 spans 12 residues. The germline V and J ends were trimmed by 0 bases and 4 bases, with 4 bases remaining between them. Germline V CDR1 and CDR2: GTSNPN, SVGIG (reference sequence).

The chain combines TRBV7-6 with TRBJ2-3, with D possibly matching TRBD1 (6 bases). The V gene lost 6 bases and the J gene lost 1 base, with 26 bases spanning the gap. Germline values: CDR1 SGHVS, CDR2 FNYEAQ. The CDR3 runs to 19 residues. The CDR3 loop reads CASRRFGSGLPGGTDTQYF. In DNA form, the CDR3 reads TGTGCCAGCAGACGCTTTGGGTCCGGGCTCCCAGGGGGCACAGATACGCAGTATTTT.